This T cell receptor beta chain was obtained from a study of T-cell reconstitution after alpha-beta-depleted transplantation in children. Points from the study as a whole: Certain patients had high TCRbeta diversity at day 60, and it came from recipient T cells and thymic progenitors that survived. Hyperexpanded clones declined; after one year, newly produced T cells mostly supplied diversity. Roughly two months post-transplant, alpha-beta T cells reportedly originated from several hundred graft clones that had expanded.

Preparing the TCRbeta library involved the use of unique molecular identifiers. TCRdb re-called the PCR reads through MiXCR, storing one row per CDR3 protein. Counted here are about 580,000 distinct CDR3 sequences, 23% occurring once; the ten biggest clones make up roughly 13%. Between the trimmed V and J ends, which lost 6 bases and 2 bases, there was a span of 17 bases. This CDR3 region has 16 residues. Germline loops: CDR1 SGHRS, CDR2 YFSETQ. In regard to this clonotype: Its antigen remains unknown.

The sequence derives from a boy younger than two who had a stem cell transplant for acute myeloid leukemia, so the T cells may come from the graft donor. This chain uses TRBV5-1 with TRBJ2-2, with D possibly being TRBD1 or TRBD2 (5 bases each). Sequenced here: PBMCs, mostly from graft donor cells, sampled 360 days after TCRalphabeta/CD19-depleted stem cell transplant. The CDR3 region is CASTQRAGANTGELFF. CDR3 coding DNA: TGCGCCAGCACCCAAAGGGCCGGGGCAAACACCGGGGAGCTGTTTTTT.